The next 27 T cell receptor beta chains were all read from a single sample in a study of blood T cell repertoires in COVID-19. Some clones are missing from TCRdb's copy, which holds only in-frame ones; the method was immunoSEQ multiplex PCR. The data contain around 300,000 clones, 88% of them seen just once; the ten biggest clones take up 9.4%. The sample taken for sequencing was peripheral blood. These receptor sequences come from a man younger than 30 with active or convalescent COVID-19.

V gene TRBV25-1 combines with J gene TRBJ1-2, with D unclear. The germline V gene has CDR1 MGHDK and CDR2 SYGVNS. The CDR3 runs to 15 residues. The V end was cut by 2 bases, the J end by 6 bases, with 16 bases between. The DNA for the CDR3 is TGTGCCAGCAGTGAAGATACGGGTCCCTTTCATGGCTACACCTTC. The encoded protein is CASSEDTGPFHGYTF.

The genes are TRBV7-2 and TRBJ2-5; the D gene is possibly TRBD2 (6 bases). V was cut by 5 bases and J by 2 bases, with 12 bases left in between. This CDR3 region has 14 residues. Germline CDR1 reads SGHTA; CDR2 reads FQGNSA. The CDR3 DNA sequence: TGTGCCAGCAGCCTTGTGGGGGGTCAAGAGACCCAGTACTTC. Amino acids: CASSLVGGQETQYF.

V is TRBV19 and J is TRBJ1-1, with a possible D match to TRBD1 (6 bases). The CDR3 spans 13 residues. The V gene's germline CDR1 is LNHDA and CDR2 SQIVND (reference sequence). Between the trimmed V and J ends, which lost 5 bases and 6 bases, there was a span of 13 bases. The CDR3 nucleotides are TGTGCCAGTAGTCCATGGACAGCTTCTGAAGCTTTCTTT. Encoded protein: CASSPWTASEAFF.

The V and J genes are TRBV10-2 and TRBJ1-6, with TRBD1 matching over 10 bases. In germline, CDR1 is WSHSY, CDR2 SAAADI. The trim removed 6 bases at V and 2 bases at J, leaving 4 bases unmatched. This CDR3 has 16 residues. The CDR3 DNA reads as TGCGCCAGCAGGGGACAGGGGTTGGCCTATAATTCACCCCTCCACTTT. It translates to CASRGQGLAYNSPLHF.

This chain uses TRBV9 with TRBJ1-6; D is perhaps TRBD1 (6 bases). CDR1 and CDR2 (germline): SGDLS, YYNGEE. This CDR3 has 16 amino acids. V lost 0 bases and J 10 bases, leaving 17 bases between the germline ends. CDR3 in DNA: TGTGCCAGCAGCGTAGGCCCACCGGACAGTGGGTCACCCCTCCACTTT. Its translation: CASSVGPPDSGSPLHF.

In regard to this clone: Other DNA sequences in this sample translate to the same CDR3. The chain links TRBV20-1 to TRBJ1-2; D unresolved. The CDR3 is 11 residues long. V was trimmed by 6 bases and J by 2 bases, leaving 7 bases between them. CDR1 DFQATT and CDR2 SNEGSKA come from the germline V gene (reference sequence). CDR3 nucleotide sequence: TGCAGTGCGGGAGGAAACTATGGCTACACCTTC. Translating it yields CSAGGNYGYTF.

This clone was seen once. This rearrangement joins TRBV7-2 to TRBJ2-3; 10 nucleotides agree with TRBD2. The CDR3 covers 15 residues. The germline V gene encodes CDR1 SGHTA and CDR2 FQGNSA. The J segment lost 5 bases and the V segment lost 2 bases, leaving 4 bases of the junction unmatched. CDR3 nucleotide sequence: TGTGCCAGCAGCTTAAGGACTAGCGGCCGAGATACGCAGTATTTT. As protein: CASSLRTSGRDTQYF.

The chain couples TRBV27 to TRBJ2-2; 12 bases are shared with TRBD2. The CDR3 contains 19 residues. V lost 4 bases and J lost 5; bases outside the gene matches: 14. Germline V gene data show CDR1 as MNHEY and CDR2 as SMNVEV (reference sequence). CDR3 coding DNA: TGTGCCAGCAGTTCCCGACTAGCGGGGGAAGATTGGGAAACCGGGGAGCTGTTTTTT. This gives the protein CASSSRLAGEDWETGELFF.

The chain joins TRBV4-1 to TRBJ2-1; D is possibly TRBD2 (5 bases). The CDR3 sequence is 14 residues long. Germline-derived CDR1 and CDR2 are MGHRA and YSYEKL. V lost 1 base and J lost 6, with 10 bases in between. CDR3 residues: CASSQVILANEQFF. The CDR3 DNA reads as TGCGCCAGCAGCCAAGTCATCCTAGCCAATGAGCAGTTCTTC.

The chain recombines TRBV5-1 with TRBJ1-5; 8 bases align to TRBD1. The CDR3 sequence is 14 residues long. The V gene's germline CDR1 is SGHRS and CDR2 YFSETQ. The trim removed 4 bases at V and 4 bases at J, leaving 4 bases unmatched. In nucleotides, the CDR3 is TGCGCCAGCAGCCCTGGGACAGGTAATCAGCCCCAGCATTTT. Translating gives CASSPGTGNQPQHF.

The chain recombines TRBV4-1 with TRBJ1-2; D is ambiguous. The germline gives CDR1 MGHRA, CDR2 YSYEKL. CDR3 length: 14 amino acids. Trimming stripped 1 base from V and 4 bases from J, with 10 bases between. The CDR3 sequence is CASSQVSLSYGYTF. The CDR3 DNA reads as TGCGCCAGCAGCCAAGTGTCCCTGAGCTATGGCTACACCTTC.

The J gene is TRBJ2-1, the V gene TRBV5-1; 9 nucleotides line up with TRBD2. Germline CDR1 reads SGHRS; CDR2 reads YFSETQ. After removal of 0 bases from V and 4 bases from J, the junction contained 2 bases not matched to a gene. This CDR3 has 15 amino acids. CDR3 region: CASSLVLAGYNEQFF. The CDR3 DNA reads TGCGCCAGCAGCTTGGTGCTAGCGGGGTACAATGAGCAGTTCTTC.

The chain links TRBV4-2 to TRBJ1-2; D unresolved. V dropped 1 base and J dropped 7 bases, with 7 bases sitting between them. Germline values: CDR1 LGHNA, CDR2 YNFKEQ. The CDR3 loop spans 12 amino acids. The CDR3 sequence is CASSQVGVGYTF. In DNA, the CDR3 is TGTGCCAGCAGCCAAGTCGGGGTTGGCTACACCTTC.

This sequence joins TRBV11-3 and TRBJ2-5; the match to TRBD2 covers 9 bases. This CDR3 has 19 residues. Germline CDR1 is SGHNT and CDR2 is YENEEA. With 6 bases clipped from V and 2 bases from J, the junction kept 19 bases outside the gene matches. In DNA form, the CDR3 reads TGTGCCAGCAGTCAATTGGCTAGCGGGATCACCTATAAGCAAGAGACCCAGTACTTC. Residues: CASSQLASGITYKQETQYF. Full variable domain (rest looked up from reference TRBV11-3 and TRBJ2-5): EAGVVQSPRYKIIEKKQPVAFWCNPISGHNTLYWYLQNLGQGPELLIRYENEEAVDDSQLPKDRFSAERLKGVDSTLKIQPAELGDSAVYLCASSQLASGITYKQETQYFGPGTRLLVL.

This chain uses TRBV4-1 with TRBJ2-5; possible D gene TRBD1, 7 bases. Trimming took 2 bases from V and 4 from J, leaving 8 bases between them. The germline CDR1 and CDR2 sequences are MGHRA and YSYEKL. The CDR3 sequence is 13 residues long. CDR3 nucleotide sequence: TGCGCCAGCAGCCAACAGGGGGGAGAGACCCAGTACTTC. This gives the protein CASSQQGGETQYF.

This clone has only one observation. This chain joins TRBV9 and TRBJ1-4; D ambiguous. From germline, CDR1 is SGDLS and CDR2 YYNGEE. Trimming pared 1 base from V and 4 bases from J, leaving 5 bases between. The CDR3 totals 13 residues. CDR3 amino acids: CASSVNLNEKLFF. The CDR3, as DNA: TGTGCCAGCAGCGTAAATCTTAATGAAAAACTGTTTTTT.

V gene TRBV7-2 combines with J gene TRBJ1-4, with D perhaps TRBD1 (5 bases). Germline values: CDR1 SGHTA, CDR2 FQGNSA. The CDR3 is made up of 15 amino acids. V lost 5 bases and J lost 4, with 14 bases in between. Here the CDR3 DNA reads TGTGCCAGCAGCGCCTCGGGGGGTATTAATGAAAAACTGTTTTTT. Its translation is CASSASGGINEKLFF.

V gene TRBV5-1 combines with J gene TRBJ2-1, with TRBD2 as a possible D gene (6 bases). Trimming pared 4 bases from V and 4 bases from J, leaving 12 bases between. The CDR3 sequence is 14 residues long. Germline-derived CDR1 and CDR2 are SGHRS and YFSETQ. The CDR3 nucleotides read TGCGCCAGCAGCCTAGCGACGTCGTACAATGAGCAGTTCTTC. Its protein product is CASSLATSYNEQFF.

This chain links TRBV5-1 with TRBJ1-4; TRBD1 agrees at 8 bases. Germline V gives CDR1 SGHRS, CDR2 YFSETQ. The V gene end was trimmed by 0 bases and the J gene end by 11 bases; junction bases not matched to a gene: 6. The CDR3 is 14 residues long. The CDR3 region has the DNA TGCGCCAGCAGCTTGGACCAGGGGGCGCGGAAACTGTTTTTT. This gives the protein CASSLDQGARKLFF.

In its sample, this clone was seen once. V gene TRBV6-1 combines with J gene TRBJ2-3; maybe TRBD2 (6 bases). Germline CDR1 and CDR2: MNHNS and SASEGT. The CDR3 spans 16 residues. V was clipped by 2 bases and J by 6 bases, with 18 bases between them. CDR3 amino acids: CASSELRGAARDTQYF. The CDR3 nucleotides read TGTGCCAGCAGTGAACTTCGCGGGGCCGCGAGGGATACGCAGTATTTT.

The chain combines TRBV5-1 with TRBJ2-1; 13 bases align to TRBD2. CDR1 and CDR2 (germline): SGHRS, YFSETQ. There are 16 residues in the CDR3. Unmatched junction bases numbered 2, after V lost 0 bases and J lost 5 bases. CDR3 DNA: TGCGCCAGCAGCTTGGCACTAGCGGGGGGGCACAATGAGCAGTTCTTC. Its protein product is CASSLALAGGHNEQFF.

The chain is built from TRBV14 and TRBJ2-7, with TRBD1 as a possible D gene (5 bases). Germline values: CDR1 SGHDN, CDR2 FVKESK. V lost 1 base and J lost 4, with 11 bases in between. This CDR3 comprises 14 residues. CDR3 region: CASSQGQWVYEQYF. The CDR3 DNA sequence: TGTGCCAGCAGCCAAGGACAGTGGGTATACGAGCAGTACTTC.

The rearrangement joins TRBV5-1 to TRBJ1-3, with D perhaps matching TRBD1 (6 bases). Trimming took 4 bases from V and 2 from J, leaving 16 bases between them. The CDR3 contains 16 residues. Germline CDR1 and CDR2: SGHRS and YFSETQ. CDR3 nucleotides: TGCGCCAGCAGCACCCGGGGGGCCGAACCTGGAAACACCATATATTTT. Translated, it gives CASSTRGAEPGNTIYF.

The J gene is TRBJ1-2, the V gene TRBV24-1; TRBD1 matches at 7 bases. With 2 bases clipped from V and 3 bases from J, the junction kept 2 bases outside the gene matches. Germline CDR1 is KGHDR and CDR2 is SFDVKD. This CDR3 has 14 amino acids. The CDR3 is CATSDSGQDYGYTF. The CDR3, as DNA: TGTGCCACCAGTGATTCAGGACAGGACTATGGCTACACCTTC.

The chain recombines TRBV9 with TRBJ2-1; 9 bases align to TRBD2. With 4 bases clipped from V and 5 bases from J, the junction kept 7 bases outside the gene matches. CDR3 length equals 15 residues. Germline lookup yields CDR1 SGDLS and CDR2 YYNGEE. CDR3 sequence (DNA): TGTGCCAGCAGCCAGAGCGGGGGGCCCCACAATGAGCAGTTCTTC. It encodes CASSQSGGPHNEQFF.

The chain links TRBV6-2 or TRBV6-3 to TRBJ1-5; D may be TRBD1 (6 bases). Between the trimmed V and J ends, which lost 6 bases and 0 bases, there was a span of 15 bases. CDR3 size: 16 residues. Germline CDR1 and CDR2: MNHEY and SVGEGT. The CDR3 DNA follows: TGTGCCAGCAGCGATCAACAGGGTGCTAGCAATCAGCCCCAGCATTTT. It translates to CASSDQQGASNQPQHF.

This clone has a single count. V and J are TRBV7-2 and TRBJ2-1; D is ambiguous. V lost 4 bases and J lost 0, with 10 bases in between. The germline gives CDR1 SGHTA, CDR2 FQGNSA. CDR3 length: 15 amino acids. Here the CDR3 DNA reads TGTGCCAGCAGCTACGGCGGCGACTCCTACAATGAGCAGTTCTTC. Encoded protein: CASSYGGDSYNEQFF.